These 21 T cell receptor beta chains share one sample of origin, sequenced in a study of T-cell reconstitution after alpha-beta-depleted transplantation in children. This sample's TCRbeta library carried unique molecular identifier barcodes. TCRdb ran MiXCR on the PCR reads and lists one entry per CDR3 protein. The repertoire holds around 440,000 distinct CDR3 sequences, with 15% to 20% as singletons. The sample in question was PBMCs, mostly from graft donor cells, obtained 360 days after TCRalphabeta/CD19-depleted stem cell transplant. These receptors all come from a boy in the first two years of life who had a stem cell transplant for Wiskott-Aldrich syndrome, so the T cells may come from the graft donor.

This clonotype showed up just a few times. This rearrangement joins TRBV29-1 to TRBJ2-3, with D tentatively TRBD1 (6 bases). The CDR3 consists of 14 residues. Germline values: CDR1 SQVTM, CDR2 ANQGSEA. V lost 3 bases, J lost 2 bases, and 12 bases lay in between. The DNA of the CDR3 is TGCAGCGTTGAGGGACACGAGCCCACAGATACGCAGTATTTT. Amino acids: CSVEGHEPTDTQYF.

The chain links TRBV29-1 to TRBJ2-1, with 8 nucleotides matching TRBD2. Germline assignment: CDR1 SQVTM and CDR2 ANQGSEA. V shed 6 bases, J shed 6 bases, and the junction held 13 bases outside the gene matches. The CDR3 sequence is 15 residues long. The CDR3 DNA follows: TGCAGCGTCCCACCACCTAGCGGGCTACGCAATGAGCAGTTCTTC. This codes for CSVPPPSGLRNEQFF.

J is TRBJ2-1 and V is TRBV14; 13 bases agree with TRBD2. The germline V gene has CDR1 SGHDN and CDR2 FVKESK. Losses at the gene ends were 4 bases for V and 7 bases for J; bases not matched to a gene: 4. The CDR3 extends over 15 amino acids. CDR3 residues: CASSLGTSGINEQFF. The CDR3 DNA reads TGTGCCAGCAGCCTAGGGACTAGCGGGATTAATGAGCAGTTCTTC.

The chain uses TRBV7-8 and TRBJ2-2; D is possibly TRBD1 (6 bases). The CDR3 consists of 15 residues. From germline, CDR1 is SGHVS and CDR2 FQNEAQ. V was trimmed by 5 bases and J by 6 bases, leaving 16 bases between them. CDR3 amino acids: CASSPQQYRAGELFF. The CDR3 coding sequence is TGTGCCAGCAGCCCCCAACAATACAGGGCCGGGGAGCTGTTTTTT.

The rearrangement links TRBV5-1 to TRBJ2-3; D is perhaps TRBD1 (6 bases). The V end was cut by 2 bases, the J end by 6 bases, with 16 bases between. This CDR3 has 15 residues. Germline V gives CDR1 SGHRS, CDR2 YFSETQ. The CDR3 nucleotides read TGCGCCAGCAGCTTTAACCCCCGGACAGCCGATACGCAGTATTTT. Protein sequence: CASSFNPRTADTQYF.

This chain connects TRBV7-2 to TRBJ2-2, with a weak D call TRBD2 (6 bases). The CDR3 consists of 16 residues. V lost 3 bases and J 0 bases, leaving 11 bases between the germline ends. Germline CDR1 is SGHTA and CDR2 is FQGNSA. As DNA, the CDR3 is TGTGCCAGCAGCTTTCACGCGGGGACGAACACCGGGGAGCTGTTTTTT. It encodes CASSFHAGTNTGELFF.

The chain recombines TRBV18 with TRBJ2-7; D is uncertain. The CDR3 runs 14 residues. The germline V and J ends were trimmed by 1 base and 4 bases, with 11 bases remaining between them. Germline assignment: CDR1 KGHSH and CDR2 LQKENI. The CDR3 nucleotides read TGTGCCAGCTCACCACTTTACCCAAGTTACGAGCAGTACTTC. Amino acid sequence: CASSPLYPSYEQYF.

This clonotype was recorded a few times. This chain's CDR3 is CASSLIPDTQYF. CDR3 nucleotide sequence: TGTGCCAGCAGCTTGATTCCAGATACGCAGTATTTT. The chain uses TRBV5-6 and TRBJ2-3; D unclear. V was trimmed by 1 base and J by 4 bases, leaving 4 bases between them. The germline V gene encodes CDR1 SGHDT and CDR2 YYEEEE. The CDR3 extends over 12 amino acids.

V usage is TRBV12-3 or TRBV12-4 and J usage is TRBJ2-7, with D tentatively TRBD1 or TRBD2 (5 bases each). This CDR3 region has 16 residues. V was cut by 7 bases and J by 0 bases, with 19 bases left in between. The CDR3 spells CASTGDRRLSSYEQYF. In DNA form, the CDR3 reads TGTGCCAGCACCGGGGACCGCCGACTAAGCTCCTACGAGCAGTACTTC.

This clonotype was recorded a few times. The CDR3 nucleotides read TGTGCCAGCAGTTTATACAGTCCTAATGAAAAACTGTTTTTT. Protein product: CASSLYSPNEKLFF. The rearrangement joins TRBV12-3 or TRBV12-4 to TRBJ1-4; D is undetermined. This CDR3 has 14 amino acids. Trimming took off 2 bases at V and 3 bases at J, with 7 bases between the two ends.

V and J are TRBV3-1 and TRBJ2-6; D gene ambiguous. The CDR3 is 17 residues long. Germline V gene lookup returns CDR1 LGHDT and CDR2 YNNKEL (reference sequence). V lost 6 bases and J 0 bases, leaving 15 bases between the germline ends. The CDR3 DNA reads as TGTGCCAGCAGTCAAACGATAACCTACTCTGGGGCCAACGTCCTGACTTTC. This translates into CASSQTITYSGANVLTF.

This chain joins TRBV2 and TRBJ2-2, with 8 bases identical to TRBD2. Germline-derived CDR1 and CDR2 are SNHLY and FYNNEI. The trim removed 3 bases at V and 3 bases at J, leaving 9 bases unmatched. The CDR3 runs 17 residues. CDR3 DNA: TGTGCCAGCAGTGACATGAACGGGAGGGCCCACACCGGGGAGCTGTTTTTT. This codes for CASSDMNGRAHTGELFF.

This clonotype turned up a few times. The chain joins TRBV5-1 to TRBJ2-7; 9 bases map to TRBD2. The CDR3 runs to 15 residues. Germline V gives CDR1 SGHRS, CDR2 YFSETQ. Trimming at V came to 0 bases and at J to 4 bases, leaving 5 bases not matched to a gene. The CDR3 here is CASSLARTSVYEQYF. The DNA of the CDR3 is TGCGCCAGCAGCTTGGCCCGGACTAGCGTTTACGAGCAGTACTTC.

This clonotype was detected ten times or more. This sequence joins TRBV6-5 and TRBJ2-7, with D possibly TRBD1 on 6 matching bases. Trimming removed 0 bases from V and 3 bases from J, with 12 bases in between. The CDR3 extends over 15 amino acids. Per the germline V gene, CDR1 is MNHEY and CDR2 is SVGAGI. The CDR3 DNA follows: TGTGCCAGCAGTTACTCCGGCAGGGGAAGCTACGAGCAGTACTTC. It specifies CASSYSGRGSYEQYF.

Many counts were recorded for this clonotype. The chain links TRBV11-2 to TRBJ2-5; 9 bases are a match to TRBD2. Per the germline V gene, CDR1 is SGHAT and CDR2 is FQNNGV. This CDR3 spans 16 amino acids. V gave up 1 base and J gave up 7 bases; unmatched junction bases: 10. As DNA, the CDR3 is TGTGCCAGCAGCTTAGGATCGGGACTAGCAATAGGGACCCAGTACTTC. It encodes CASSLGSGLAIGTQYF.

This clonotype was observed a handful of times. CDR3 region: CASSGSRGEQYF. The CDR3 coding sequence is TGCGCCAGCAGCGGATCCCGGGGTGAGCAGTACTTC. V gene TRBV5-1 combines with J gene TRBJ2-7; a possible D gene is TRBD2 (5 bases). Germline CDR1 SGHRS, CDR2 YFSETQ. This CDR3 spans 12 amino acids. Trimming took off 4 bases at V and 7 bases at J, with 12 bases between the two ends.

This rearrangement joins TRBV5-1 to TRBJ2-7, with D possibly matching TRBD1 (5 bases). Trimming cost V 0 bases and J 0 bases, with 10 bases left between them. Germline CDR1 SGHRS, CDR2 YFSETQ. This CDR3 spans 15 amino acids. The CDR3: CASSLGGSLSYEQYF. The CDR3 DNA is TGCGCCAGCAGCTTGGGGGGCAGTCTCTCCTACGAGCAGTACTTC.

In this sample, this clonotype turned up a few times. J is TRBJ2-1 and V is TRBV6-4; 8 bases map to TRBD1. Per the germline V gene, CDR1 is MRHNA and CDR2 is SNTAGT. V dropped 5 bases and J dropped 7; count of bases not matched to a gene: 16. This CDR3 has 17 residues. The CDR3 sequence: CASSPRTGKVQGNEQFF. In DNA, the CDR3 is TGTGCCAGCAGTCCTCGGACAGGGAAGGTACAGGGAAATGAGCAGTTCTTC.

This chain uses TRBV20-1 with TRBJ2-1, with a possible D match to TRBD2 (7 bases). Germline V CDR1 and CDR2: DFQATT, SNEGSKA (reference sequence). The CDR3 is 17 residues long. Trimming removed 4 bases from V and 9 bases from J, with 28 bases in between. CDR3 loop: CSANKFRWTRGVGEQFF. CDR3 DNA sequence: TGCAGTGCTAATAAGTTCCGTTGGACTAGGGGGGTGGGTGAGCAGTTCTTC.

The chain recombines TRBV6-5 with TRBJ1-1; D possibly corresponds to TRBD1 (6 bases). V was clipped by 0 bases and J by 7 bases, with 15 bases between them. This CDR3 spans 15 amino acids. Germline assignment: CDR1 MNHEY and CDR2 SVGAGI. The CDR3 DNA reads TGTGCCAGCAGTTACTCCACAGGGCTTGACTTTGAAGCTTTCTTT. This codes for CASSYSTGLDFEAFF.

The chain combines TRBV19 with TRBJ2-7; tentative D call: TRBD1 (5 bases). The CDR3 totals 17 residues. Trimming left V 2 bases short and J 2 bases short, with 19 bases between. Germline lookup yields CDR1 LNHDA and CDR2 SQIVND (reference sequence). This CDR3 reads CASSILFAGRIPYEQYF. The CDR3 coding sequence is TGTGCCAGTAGTATATTGTTCGCAGGGCGGATACCCTACGAGCAGTACTTC.